This is a list of T cell receptor beta chains from one sample in a study of long-term antiretroviral therapy in people with HIV. Profiling relied on immunoSEQ multiplex PCR, and the TCRdb table lists in-frame clones only, not all of them. The sample records some 13,000 clones, 80% being singletons. The sequences come from unsorted PBMCs, collected 3.2 years before starting antiretroviral therapy. Source of these receptors: a man in his forties or fifties with HIV. CDR3s include the opening cysteine and the closing phenylalanine or tryptophan. Fields, in order: D gene, clone size, J gene, V gene, CDR3 DNA, CDR3 protein. A D gene is named only where the DNA matches it firmly. Some rows mark clone size as missing; the rest say once, few, many or name a class of expanded clone.

D: NA
size: NA
J: TRBJ2-1
V: TRBV27
DNA: TGTGCCAGCAGAGGCGACAGTAATGAGCAGTTCTTC
CDR3: CASRGDSNEQFF

D: TRBD2
size: NA
J: TRBJ2-3
V: TRBV7-8
DNA: TGTGCCAGCAGCTTATTAGCGGGGGGGTCCACAGATACGCAGTATTTT
CDR3: CASSLLAGGSTDTQYF

D: NA
size: once
J: TRBJ2-5
V: TRBV27
DNA: TGTGCCAGCAGTTTATCTCCGGGTCCACCGCAAGAGACCCAGTACTTC
CDR3: CASSLSPGPPQETQYF

D: TRBD1
size: NA
J: TRBJ2-7
V: TRBV5-1
DNA: TGCGCCAGCAGCCCTCGGACAGGGTCCTCCTACGAGCAGTACTTC
CDR3: CASSPRTGSSYEQYF

D: NA
size: few
J: TRBJ2-7
V: TRBV30
DNA: TGTGCCTGGAGATTAGACTCCAGAGAGCAGTACTTC
CDR3: CAWRLDSREQYF

D: TRBD2
size: NA
J: TRBJ2-2
V: TRBV19
DNA: TGTGCCAGTAGTATAGTGGGGGGGACGCTCCGCTCGGAGAACACCGGGGAGCTGTTTTTT
CDR3: CASSIVGGTLRSENTGELFF

D: TRBD2
size: NA
J: TRBJ2-7
V: TRBV6-6
DNA: TGTGCCAGCGGGTCGGGGGGGGGTTCCGAGCAGTACTTC
CDR3: CASGSGGGSEQYF

D: TRBD2
size: few
J: TRBJ2-7
V: TRBV30
DNA: TGTGCATTTACCGGGACTATAATCCACGAGCAGTACTTC
CDR3: CAFTGTIIHEQYF

D: TRBD1
size: NA
J: TRBJ2-2
V: TRBV25-1
DNA: TGTGCCAGCAACGCCGGGACAGGGGGCACCGGGGAGCTGTTTTTT
CDR3: CASNAGTGGTGELFF

D: TRBD1
size: NA
J: TRBJ1-2
V: TRBV5-1
DNA: TGCGCCAGCAGCTCCGGACAGGGGGACGGGGGGTATGGCTACACCTTC
CDR3: CASSSGQGDGGYGYTF

D: TRBD1
size: NA
J: TRBJ2-7
V: TRBV11-2
DNA: TGTGCCAGCACCCCGACAGGGGGTAGATACGAGCAGTACTTC
CDR3: CASTPTGGRYEQYF

D: NA
size: few
J: TRBJ2-2
V: TRBV5-1
DNA: TGCGCCAGCAGCTCCAATATTGCCGGGGAGCTGTTTTTT
CDR3: CASSSNIAGELFF

D: TRBD2
size: medium-sized
J: TRBJ2-5
V: TRBV7-9
DNA: TGTGCCAGCAGCCCTGGACTAGCCGCCCAGTACTTC
CDR3: CASSPGLAAQYF

D: NA
size: NA
J: TRBJ2-3
V: TRBV29-1
DNA: TGCAGCGTTGCTTTGGTTCTCACAGATACGCAGTATTTT
CDR3: CSVALVLTDTQYF

D: NA
size: NA
J: TRBJ1-2
V: TRBV23-1
DNA: TGCGCCAGCAGTCAATCGCGAGAAACGGGGAACTATGGCTACACCTTC
CDR3: CASSQSRETGNYGYTF

D: NA
size: NA
J: TRBJ1-2
V: TRBV9
DNA: TGTGCCAGCAGCGACTCCGGAGGGGCCAACTATGGCTACACCTTC
CDR3: CASSDSGGANYGYTF

D: NA
size: NA
J: TRBJ2-1
V: TRBV2
DNA: TGTGCCAGCAAGGGATCCTTCTACAATGAGCAGTTCTTC
CDR3: CASKGSFYNEQFF

D: NA
size: NA
J: TRBJ1-6
V: TRBV14
DNA: TGTGCCAGCAGCCAAGATCAGCGGTATTCACCCCTCCACTTT
CDR3: CASSQDQRYSPLHF

D: NA
size: NA
J: TRBJ1-3
V: TRBV5-5
DNA: TGTGCCAGCAGCCTCGGTGGGGGCTCAGATGGAAACACCATATATTTT
CDR3: CASSLGGGSDGNTIYF

D: NA
size: few
J: TRBJ1-5
V: TRBV14
DNA: TGTGCCAGCAGCCAAGACTTAGAACAGCCCCAGCATTTT
CDR3: CASSQDLEQPQHF

D: TRBD1
size: NA
J: TRBJ2-7
V: TRBV7-8
DNA: TGTGCCAGCAGCTTGGTACAGGGGAGCTCCTACGAGCAGTACTTC
CDR3: CASSLVQGSSYEQYF

D: NA
size: NA
J: TRBJ1-2
V: TRBV2
DNA: TGTGCCAGCAGCGGGACGGAGCTAGGCTTCTGGGATGGCTACACCTTC
CDR3: CASSGTELGFWDGYTF

D: NA
size: NA
J: TRBJ2-7
V: TRBV2
DNA: TGTGCCAGCACGCAAAGAGGGGGTTTGGGTGAGCAGTACTTC
CDR3: CASTQRGGLGEQYF

D: TRBD2
size: few
J: TRBJ2-2
V: TRBV6-1
DNA: TGTGCCAGCAGTGAGCTAGCGGTGAACACCGGGGAGCTGTTTTTT
CDR3: CASSELAVNTGELFF

D: TRBD1
size: NA
J: TRBJ2-7
V: TRBV27
DNA: TGTGCCAGCAGTATACGACAGGGCTCCTACGAGCAGTACTTC
CDR3: CASSIRQGSYEQYF

D: TRBD2
size: NA
J: TRBJ2-3
V: TRBV11-3
DNA: TGTGCCAGCAGCCCACGACTAGCGGGGGTCCTCACAGATACGCAGTATTTT
CDR3: CASSPRLAGVLTDTQYF

D: TRBD2
size: NA
J: TRBJ2-7
V: TRBV28
DNA: TGTGCCAGCTTTACCGGGGGGAACTCCTACGAGCAGTACTTC
CDR3: CASFTGGNSYEQYF

D: NA
size: few
J: TRBJ2-7
V: TRBV6-1
DNA: TGTGCCAGCAGTGATCACACGACCCTAGGAAGCGAGCAGTACTTC
CDR3: CASSDHTTLGSEQYF

D: TRBD1
size: NA
J: TRBJ2-5
V: TRBV6-5
DNA: TGTGCCAGCAGCCTAACAGGGGGCGAAGAGACCCAGTACTTC
CDR3: CASSLTGGEETQYF

D: NA
size: NA
J: TRBJ2-7
V: TRBV11-3
DNA: TGTGCCAGCAGCTTAGCCAGGGACAACTACGAGCAGTACTTC
CDR3: CASSLARDNYEQYF

D: TRBD1
size: NA
J: TRBJ2-1
V: TRBV5-1
DNA: TGCGCCAGCAGCCGCCCCGAGACAGGGGCTAACAATGAGCAGTTCTTC
CDR3: CASSRPETGANNEQFF

D: NA
size: NA
J: TRBJ1-2
V: TRBV4-2
DNA: TGTGCCAGCAGCCCCCCATGGCAGGGGCTGCGCGGCTACACCTTC
CDR3: CASSPPWQGLRGYTF

D: TRBD2
size: NA
J: TRBJ2-1
V: TRBV12-5
DNA: TGTGCTAGTGGCGCAGGGGCTAGCGGGGGTGCTTACAATGAGCAGTTCTTC
CDR3: CASGAGASGGAYNEQFF

D: TRBD1
size: NA
J: TRBJ1-2
V: TRBV2
DNA: TGTGCCAGCAATACACAGACAGGGAGCAATGGCTACACCTTC
CDR3: CASNTQTGSNGYTF

D: TRBD1
size: NA
J: TRBJ1-2
V: TRBV27
DNA: TGTGCCAGCAGTGCCCGGGACAGGGCCTTCCTATATGGCTACACCTTC
CDR3: CASSARDRAFLYGYTF

D: NA
size: few
J: TRBJ1-2
V: TRBV5-1
DNA: TGCGCCAGCAGTGACCCCCCTCGGGTCTATGGCTACACCTTC
CDR3: CASSDPPRVYGYTF

D: NA
size: NA
J: TRBJ2-7
V: TRBV5-1
DNA: TGCGCCAGCAGCTTGAAGGCAGGGTGGAACGAGCAGTACTTC
CDR3: CASSLKAGWNEQYF

D: NA
size: NA
J: TRBJ2-3
V: TRBV7-9
DNA: TGTGCCAGCAGCCGACAAGGGGTTGGGCCAGATACGCAGTATTTT
CDR3: CASSRQGVGPDTQYF

D: TRBD1
size: NA
J: TRBJ1-1
V: TRBV7-3
DNA: TGTGCCAGCAGCCCCACTTCGGACAGGCCTGAAGCTTTCTTT
CDR3: CASSPTSDRPEAFF

D: NA
size: NA
J: TRBJ1-1
V: TRBV5-1
DNA: TGCGCCAGCAGCTCAATGACCAGGGGTAAGAACACTGAAGCTTTCTTT
CDR3: CASSSMTRGKNTEAFF

D: NA
size: few
J: TRBJ2-5
V: TRBV18
DNA: TGTGCCAGCTCACCACCGGGGGAGACCCAGTACTTC
CDR3: CASSPPGETQYF

D: NA
size: NA
J: TRBJ2-3
V: TRBV11-3
DNA: TGTGCCAGCGGCGTGAGGTCTCCCACCACAGATACGCAGTATTTT
CDR3: CASGVRSPTTDTQYF

D: TRBD1
size: NA
J: TRBJ1-1
V: TRBV10-3
DNA: TGTGCCATCGATCCGGGACAGGGGGCTTTGAGGACTGAAGCTTTCTTT
CDR3: CAIDPGQGALRTEAFF

D: NA
size: NA
J: TRBJ1-1
V: TRBV25-1
DNA: TGTGCCAGCAGTGAATTAAGGGGAGCTGAGGGGAACACTGAAGCTTTCTTT
CDR3: CASSELRGAEGNTEAFF

D: NA
size: NA
J: TRBJ2-1
V: TRBV10-3
DNA: TGTGCCATCAGTGAAGAGGGTTTGGATGAGCAGTTCTTC
CDR3: CAISEEGLDEQFF

D: NA
size: NA
J: TRBJ1-3
V: TRBV14
DNA: TGTGCCAGCAGAGGGGGGCTCTCTGGAAACACCATATATTTT
CDR3: CASRGGLSGNTIYF

D: TRBD1
size: NA
J: TRBJ2-1
V: TRBV5-1
DNA: TGCGCCAGCAGCCAGGACAGGGGGAAATCTTGGAATGAGCAGTTCTTC
CDR3: CASSQDRGKSWNEQFF

D: NA
size: NA
J: TRBJ1-1
V: TRBV7-2
DNA: TGTGCCAGCAGCTTCGATCCCAGGGGGAACACTGAAGCTTTCTTT
CDR3: CASSFDPRGNTEAFF

D: NA
size: NA
J: TRBJ1-5
V: TRBV19
DNA: TGTGCCAGTAGTAGGGGAGGGGTAAATAGCAATCAGCCCCAGCATTTT
CDR3: CASSRGGVNSNQPQHF

D: NA
size: NA
J: TRBJ1-2
V: TRBV5-1
DNA: TGCGCCAGCAGCTTGCCCGATGGCGGCTACACCTTC
CDR3: CASSLPDGGYTF

D: NA
size: NA
J: TRBJ1-1
V: TRBV7-9
DNA: TGTGCCAGCCGAGGGGACACCAACACTGAAGCTTTCTTT
CDR3: CASRGDTNTEAFF

D: NA
size: NA
J: TRBJ1-6
V: TRBV14
DNA: TGTGCCAGCAGCCAAGATCGGGTAGGGAATTCACCCCTCCACTTT
CDR3: CASSQDRVGNSPLHF

D: NA
size: NA
J: TRBJ2-7
V: TRBV27
DNA: TGTGCCAGCAGTTTATACAGGGATTCCTACGAGCAGTACTTC
CDR3: CASSLYRDSYEQYF

D: NA
size: NA
J: TRBJ1-5
V: TRBV19
DNA: TGTGCCAGCCAAGGGGGTGGCCCGTCGCCCCAGCATTTT
CDR3: CASQGGGPSPQHF

D: TRBD1
size: once
J: TRBJ1-2
V: TRBV19
DNA: TGTGCCAGTAGCGGCGACAGGGTTGCCTATGGCTACACCTTC
CDR3: CASSGDRVAYGYTF

D: NA
size: NA
J: TRBJ2-7
V: TRBV6-6
DNA: TGTGCCAGCAGTTTCGCGGCCAGGGCACCCTACGAGCAGTACTTC
CDR3: CASSFAARAPYEQYF

D: TRBD2
size: few
J: TRBJ2-1
V: TRBV6-5
DNA: TGTGCCAGCAGTTACCCCGGACTAGCGGGGGTTGAGCAGTTCTTC
CDR3: CASSYPGLAGVEQFF

D: TRBD1
size: medium-sized
J: TRBJ1-1
V: TRBV27
DNA: TGTGCCAGCTCGATAGGGGGCAACACTGAAGCTTTCTTT
CDR3: CASSIGGNTEAFF

D: NA
size: NA
J: TRBJ1-2
V: TRBV7-9
DNA: TGTGCCAGCAGCTTCAAAGGGGGCTATGGCTACACCTTC
CDR3: CASSFKGGYGYTF

D: TRBD1
size: NA
J: TRBJ2-7
V: TRBV19
DNA: TGTGCCAGTAGTATGGGATACAGGGGCCCTAGCTCCTACGAGCAGTACTTC
CDR3: CASSMGYRGPSSYEQYF